These 25 T cell receptor beta chains were sequenced from one sample in a study of blood T cell repertoires in COVID-19. The protocol was immunoSEQ multiplex PCR, while the TCRdb copy is restricted to in-frame clones and leaves out a portion. Of approximately 330,000 clones listed, approximately 88% are singletons. The sequenced sample was peripheral blood. These receptors came from a man under 40 with COVID-19, enrolled during active disease.

This clone was picked up a small number of times. The V gene is TRBV4-3, the J gene TRBJ1-4; perhaps TRBD1 as D (5 bases). CDR3 length: 16 residues. V dropped 0 bases and J dropped 7 bases, with 15 bases sitting between them. CDR1 LGHNA and CDR2 YSLEER come from the germline V gene. CDR3 amino acids: CASSQDGRRVTEKLFF. As DNA, the CDR3 is TGCGCCAGCAGCCAAGATGGTCGCAGGGTCACTGAAAAACTGTTTTTT.

The V gene is TRBV14, the J gene TRBJ2-1, with 7 bases that match TRBD2. This CDR3 comprises 18 residues. Germline-derived CDR1 and CDR2 are SGHDN and FVKESK. With 3 bases clipped from V and 2 bases from J, the junction kept 13 bases outside the gene matches. The CDR3 DNA follows: TGTGCCAGCAGCCATTTCCCCACCAGCGGGGCAGCCTACAATGAGCAGTTCTTC. Protein: CASSHFPTSGAAYNEQFF.

The chain joins TRBV5-1 to TRBJ2-3, with 8 bases that match TRBD1. Germline assignment: CDR1 SGHRS and CDR2 YFSETQ. Trimming took 8 bases from V and 0 from J; bases not matched to a gene: 5. The CDR3 consists of 14 residues. CDR3 sequence: CASRQGQSTDTQYF. DNA for the CDR3: TGCGCCAGTCGACAGGGGCAGAGCACAGATACGCAGTATTTT.

Points on this clone: The CDR3 does not end in the conserved phenylalanine or tryptophan, so this is likely a read error. The DNA is left out, because the CDR3 cannot be placed on it with certainty; the CDR3 is given as TCRdb lists it. The chain has TRBV28 and TRBJ1-1; the listed D gene, TRBD1, was not tested against the DNA. Per the germline V gene, CDR1 is MDHEN and CDR2 is SYDVKM. The CDR3 spans 13 residues, counting both ends. The CDR3 protein is CASSLQGSGPWWC.

This clone was counted a single time. V and J are TRBV7-2 and TRBJ2-5; D possibly corresponds to TRBD2 (5 bases). Germline V gene data show CDR1 as SGHTA and CDR2 as FQGNSA. V gave up 4 bases and J gave up 7 bases, with 7 bases separating them. The CDR3 totals 11 residues. CDR3 residues: CASSSEGTQYF. The CDR3 coding sequence is TGTGCCAGCAGCTCTGAGGGGACCCAGTACTTC.

The rearrangement links TRBV27 to TRBJ2-7; TRBD1 matches at 7 bases. The CDR3 extends over 13 amino acids. Germline V gene lookup returns CDR1 MNHEY and CDR2 SMNVEV (reference sequence). The V gene end was trimmed by 8 bases and the J gene end by 2 bases; junction bases not matched to a gene: 6. As DNA, the CDR3 is TGTGCCAGCGCCGACAGGGACCCCTACGAGCAGTACTTC. It yields the protein CASADRDPYEQYF.

This clone was detected only once. The rearrangement joins TRBV28 to TRBJ2-7; TRBD1 aligns across 9 bases. This CDR3 is built from 16 residues. CDR1 MDHEN and CDR2 SYDVKM come from the germline V gene. V shed 4 bases, J shed 4 bases, and the junction held 11 bases outside the gene matches. The CDR3, as DNA: TGTGCCAGCAGTTCGGGGGTACAGGGGGCGCGGTACGAGCAGTACTTC. Its translation is CASSSGVQGARYEQYF.

The genes are TRBV25-1 and TRBJ1-2; possible D gene TRBD1, 5 bases. CDR1 MGHDK and CDR2 SYGVNS come from the germline V gene. The CDR3 covers 15 residues. V shed 5 bases and J shed 4 bases, with 17 bases lying between them. Written as DNA, the CDR3 is TGTGCCAGCAGTAGGGAATGGGGCAGGACCTATGGCTACACCTTC. The encoded protein is CASSREWGRTYGYTF.

This clone was detected only once. The genes are TRBV30 and TRBJ2-2; 8 nucleotides match TRBD1. The CDR3 runs 14 residues. V lost 5 bases to trimming and J lost 0 bases; unmatched junction nucleotides: 2. Looked up from germline, CDR1 is GTSNPN and CDR2 is SVGIG (reference sequence). The CDR3 DNA is TGTGCCTGGCAGGGGGCTGCGAACACCGGGGAGCTGTTTTTT. Translated, it gives CAWQGAANTGELFF.

The chain carries TRBV28 and TRBJ1-3; TRBD1 matches at 9 bases. This CDR3 comprises 15 residues. V was pared by 5 bases and J by 9 bases, with 11 bases of the junction left unmatched. The V gene's germline CDR1 is MDHEN and CDR2 SYDVKM. The CDR3 region is CASSPLPGQGGTIYF. The CDR3, as DNA: TGTGCCAGCAGTCCGCTACCGGGACAGGGAGGCACCATATATTTT.

This chain joins TRBV6-2 or TRBV6-3 and TRBJ2-3; 9 nucleotides align to TRBD2. With V trimmed by 2 bases and J by 2 bases, 8 bases remained unmatched. This CDR3 contains 17 residues. Germline-derived CDR1 and CDR2 are MNHEY and SVGEGT. CDR3 sequence reads: CASSYPASGTPTDTQYF. In nucleotides, the CDR3 is TGTGCCAGCAGTTACCCCGCTAGCGGGACCCCCACAGATACGCAGTATTTT.

The chain carries TRBV7-8 and TRBJ2-7; D may be TRBD1 (5 bases). Trimming took off 5 bases at V and 3 bases at J, with 17 bases between the two ends. Germline V gene lookup returns CDR1 SGHVS and CDR2 FQNEAQ. This CDR3 spans 15 amino acids. CDR3 region: CASSHPGPRGYEQYF. The CDR3 coding sequence is TGTGCCAGCAGCCATCCGGGCCCTAGGGGCTACGAGCAGTACTTC.

This clone turned up a few times. The chain recombines TRBV6-4 with TRBJ2-1, with 10 bases matching TRBD2. This CDR3 region has 15 residues. The V gene end was trimmed by 4 bases and the J gene end by 0 bases; junction bases not matched to a gene: 0. CDR1 is MRHNA and CDR2 is SNTAGT in the germline V gene. In DNA, the CDR3 is TGTGCCAGCAGTGTAGCGGGGGGCTCCTACAATGAGCAGTTCTTC. It codes for CASSVAGGSYNEQFF.

The chain combines TRBV27 with TRBJ2-7, with 8 positions matching TRBD1. Germline CDR1 and CDR2: MNHEY and SMNVEV (reference sequence). With 5 bases clipped from V and 7 bases from J, the junction kept 7 bases outside the gene matches. This CDR3 region has 13 residues. CDR3 nucleotides: TGTGCCAGCAGTCCAGGGGGCAGGGGTGAGCAGTACTTC. This sequence encodes CASSPGGRGEQYF.

The chain has TRBV2 and TRBJ1-1, with 9 bases fitting TRBD1. V lost 4 bases and J lost 4; bases outside the gene matches: 7. Germline V lookup: CDR1 SNHLY, CDR2 FYNNEI. CDR3 size: 15 residues. DNA for the CDR3: TGTGCCAGCAGTGTACAGGGGGCATCGGGCACTGAAGCTTTCTTT. Amino acids: CASSVQGASGTEAFF.

The chain couples TRBV4-3 to TRBJ2-7, with 7 nucleotides matching TRBD1. The V and J ends lost 2 bases and 3 bases, in that order; junction bases with no gene match: 4. CDR3 length: 14 amino acids. Per germline, CDR1 LGHNA and CDR2 YSLEER. CDR3 in DNA: TGCGCCAGCAGCCAAAGACAGGGTCTCTACGAGCAGTACTTC. Its translation is CASSQRQGLYEQYF.

The J gene is TRBJ2-5, the V gene TRBV9, with a possible D match to TRBD1 (6 bases). The CDR3 is 14 residues long. With 0 bases removed from V and 4 bases from J, the gap between germline ends came to 10 bases. CDR1 is SGDLS and CDR2 is YYNGEE in the germline V gene. As DNA, the CDR3 is TGTGCCAGCAGCGTAGGGTGGGGGCGAGAGACCCAGTACTTC. It yields the protein CASSVGWGRETQYF.

The chain links TRBV19 to TRBJ1-1, with TRBD1 matching 8 bases. The germline CDR1 and CDR2 sequences are LNHDA and SQIVND (reference sequence). The CDR3 consists of 13 residues. V lost 2 bases, J lost 7 bases, and 3 bases stayed unmatched. CDR3 region: CASSITGGGEAFF. CDR3 nucleotide sequence: TGTGCCAGTAGTATAACAGGGGGGGGTGAAGCTTTCTTT. Full variable domain (outside the CDR3, taken from reference TRBV19 and TRBJ1-1): DGGITQSPKYLFRKEGQNVTLSCEQNLNHDAMYWYRQDPGQGLRLIYYSQIVNDFQKGDIAEGYSVSREKKESFPLTVTSAQKNPTAFYLCASSITGGGEAFFGQGTRLTVV.

The V call is TRBV7-2, the J call TRBJ1-3, with no clear D. CDR1 and CDR2 (germline): SGHTA, FQGNSA. Trimming stripped 2 bases from V and 0 bases from J, with 11 bases between. This CDR3 has 16 residues. The CDR3 region has the DNA TGTGCCAGCAGCTTATTGGGCAGTTACTCTGGAAACACCATATATTTT. This codes for CASSLLGSYSGNTIYF.

V and J are TRBV29-1 and TRBJ2-3; the match to TRBD1 covers 8 bases. Germline CDR1 SQVTM, CDR2 ANQGSEA. CDR3 length: 15 amino acids. The V gene end was trimmed by 4 bases and the J gene end by 0 bases; junction bases not matched to a gene: 6. The CDR3 DNA sequence: TGCAGCGTTGTGCCCCGGGACAGGAGCACAGATACGCAGTATTTT. The encoded protein is CSVVPRDRSTDTQYF.

The chain carries TRBV3-1 (or the pseudogene TRBV3-2) and TRBJ1-2; D is unclear. The CDR3 extends over 15 amino acids. The V end was cut by 2 bases, the J end by 4 bases, with 14 bases between. The germline V gene has CDR1 LGHDT and CDR2 YNNKEL (reference sequence). The CDR3 reads CASSQITPGFYGYTF. CDR3 sequence (DNA): TGTGCCAGCAGCCAAATTACGCCGGGGTTCTATGGCTACACCTTC.

Of note for this clone: Other nucleotide sequences from this sample produce the same CDR3. V usage is TRBV5-1 and J usage is TRBJ2-7; TRBD1 might be the D (5 bases). The CDR3 contains 14 residues. Germline V gene lookup returns CDR1 SGHRS and CDR2 YFSETQ. Trimming pared 0 bases from V and 1 base from J, leaving 8 bases between. CDR3 residues: CASSLAPGSYEQYF. The CDR3 bases are TGCGCCAGCAGCTTGGCTCCAGGGTCCTACGAGCAGTACTTC. Complete variable domain (other parts from reference TRBV5-1 and TRBJ2-7): KAGVTQTPRYLIKTRGQQVTLSCSPISGHRSVSWYQQTPGQGLQFLFEYFSETQRNKGNFPGRFSGRQFSNSRSEMNVSTLELGDSALYLCASSLAPGSYEQYFGPGTRLTVT.

The V and J genes are TRBV27 and TRBJ1-1; D call uncertain. There are 13 residues in the CDR3. V was shortened by 4 bases and J by 1 base, with 7 bases between the two germline ends. Germline V lookup: CDR1 MNHEY, CDR2 SMNVEV (reference sequence). This chain's CDR3 is CASSWLENTEAFF. DNA of the CDR3: TGTGCCAGCAGTTGGTTAGAGAACACTGAAGCTTTCTTT.

This clone showed up just once. The chain employs TRBV28 and TRBJ2-7; 16 bases are shared with TRBD2. Germline V gene data show CDR1 as MDHEN and CDR2 as SYDVKM. This CDR3 has 16 residues. The ends lost 4 bases at V and 4 bases at J; junction bases unmatched: 4. The CDR3 DNA follows: TGTGCCAGCAGTTCGCTGGGACTAGCGGGAGGGTACGAGCAGTACTTC. This sequence encodes CASSSLGLAGGYEQYF.

The rearrangement uses TRBV7-2 and TRBJ2-5; no reliable D call. The CDR3 contains 15 residues. V was clipped by 2 bases and J by 0 bases, with 10 bases between them. Germline lookup yields CDR1 SGHTA and CDR2 FQGNSA. CDR3 sequence (DNA): TGTGCCAGCAGCTTAAGTGGGCTCTACCAAGAGACCCAGTACTTC. This encodes CASSLSGLYQETQYF.